The 13 T cell receptor beta chains presented below share a single source sample, sequenced in a study of blood T cells in healthy people across ages. For the second PCR, which ran for 7 to 11 cycles, a sample-barcoded 5' primer and a J-beta primer mix were used. TCRdb passed the 5' RACE reads through MiXCR, listing each CDR3 protein once. This table holds hundreds of thousands of distinct CDR3 sequences, around 49% found once. Sequenced sample: blood. These receptors were taken from a woman aged 55-69 years in good health.

With respect to this clonotype: The junction departs from germline at one end; a sequencing error may be responsible. The V call is TRBV9, the J call TRBJ2-7, with a possible D match to TRBD2 (5 bases). CDR1 SGDLS and CDR2 YYNGEE come from the germline V gene. This CDR3 is built from 14 residues. Written as DNA, the CDR3 is TGTGCCAGCAGCCCCGACTATTACTCCGACGAGCAGTACTTC. Amino acid sequence: CASSPDYYSDEQYF.

This clonotype was seen ten or more times. The J gene is TRBJ2-7, the V gene TRBV29-1; TRBD1 is a possible D gene (5 bases). This CDR3 contains 13 residues. Germline CDR1 reads SQVTM; CDR2 reads ANQGSEA. Trimming pared 4 bases from V and 6 bases from J, leaving 16 bases between. DNA for the CDR3: TGCAGCGTTGGACCAGGGAAGTACTCCGAGCAGTACTTC. This translates into CSVGPGKYSEQYF.

The gene calls are TRBV12-3 or TRBV12-4 and TRBJ2-3; 7 nucleotides line up with TRBD1. After removal of 6 bases from V and 2 bases from J, the junction contained 8 bases not matched to a gene. This CDR3 contains 15 residues. DNA for the CDR3: TGTGCCAGCAGCTTCACGGGACAGTACACAGATACGCAGTATTTT. It specifies CASSFTGQYTDTQYF.

The chain joins TRBV6-2 or TRBV6-3 to TRBJ2-3, with TRBD1 matching over 10 bases. CDR1 is MNHEY, CDR2 SVGEGT, per germline. CDR3 length: 15 amino acids. V was pared by 6 bases and J by 6 bases, with 9 bases of the junction left unmatched. CDR3 amino acids: CASRPGQGHTDTQYF. CDR3 sequence (DNA): TGTGCCAGCAGGCCGGGACAGGGGCACACGGATACGCAGTATTTT.

Details on this clonotype: A read error is possible here, since a much larger clone lies one base away. This chain connects TRBV27 to TRBJ2-4; the D is unclear. The assigned J gene may be wrong: the sequence end matches TRBJ2-7 better. From germline, CDR1 is MNHEY and CDR2 SMNVEV (reference sequence). The CDR3 runs to 14 residues. CDR3 protein: CASSAYRTPYEQYF. The CDR3 DNA reads TGTGCCAGCAGTGCCTACCGAACCCCCTACGAGCAGTACTTC.

The rearrangement links TRBV29-1 to TRBJ2-1, with TRBD2 identical over 13 bases. After removal of 6 bases from V and 5 bases from J, the junction contained 4 bases not matched to a gene. The CDR3 contains 14 residues. Germline V gene sequence: CDR1 SQVTM, CDR2 ANQGSEA. The CDR3 sequence is CSVGTSGTHNEQFF. The CDR3 nucleotides are TGCAGCGTCGGGACTAGCGGGACCCACAATGAGCAGTTCTTC.

This clonotype was picked up many times. A much larger clone lies a single base off, so this may be a read error. V is TRBV20-1 and J is TRBJ2-5; 11 bases match TRBD2. J gave up 11 bases and V 8 bases, and 22 bases lay outside the gene matches. This CDR3 has 16 amino acids. The germline CDR1 and CDR2 sequences are DFQATT and SNEGSKA (reference sequence). The CDR3 bases are TGCAGTTCCCTAGTCGCTAGCGGGAGGATAAGCGGTGAGCAGTACTTC. Protein product: CSSLVASGRISGEQYF.

The sample holds one count of this clonotype. The chain employs TRBV29-1 and TRBJ2-2, with 13 bases fitting TRBD2. Unmatched junction bases numbered 9, after V lost 6 bases and J lost 5 bases. CDR1 SQVTM and CDR2 ANQGSEA come from the germline V gene. The length of the CDR3 is 16 residues. The CDR3, as DNA: TGCAGCGTCTTATCGGGACTAGCGGGGACTACCGGGGAGCTGTTTTTT. Its translation is CSVLSGLAGTTGELFF.

The V and J genes are TRBV18 and TRBJ1-5, with TRBD1 as a possible D gene (6 bases). The germline gives CDR1 KGHSH, CDR2 LQKENI. The CDR3 extends over 14 amino acids. V lost 6 bases and J 4 bases, leaving 13 bases between the germline ends. The CDR3 DNA reads as TGTGCCAGCTCCCGTGGACAGTTGAATCAGCCCCAGCATTTT. The encoded protein is CASSRGQLNQPQHF.

The chain recombines TRBV5-5 with TRBJ2-5; TRBD1 or TRBD2 may be the D gene (5 bases each). Per germline, CDR1 SGHKS and CDR2 YYEKEE (reference sequence). The CDR3 has 15 residues. V shed 0 bases and J shed 0 bases, with 9 bases lying between them. The CDR3 is CASSLDGANQETQYF. CDR3 DNA sequence: TGTGCCAGCAGCTTGGACGGGGCGAACCAAGAGACCCAGTACTTC.

The V call is TRBV20-1, the J call TRBJ2-3; 8 bases match TRBD2. The V and J ends lost 6 bases and 4 bases, in that order; junction bases with no gene match: 12. CDR1 is DFQATT, CDR2 SNEGSKA, per germline (reference sequence). The CDR3 is 15 residues long. CDR3: CSAQPSGRLADTQYF. CDR3 in DNA: TGCAGTGCGCAGCCGAGCGGGAGACTGGCAGATACGCAGTATTTT.

The sample holds a few counts of this clonotype. The chain joins TRBV9 to TRBJ2-1, with D possibly TRBD1 on 6 matching bases. CDR3 length: 15 amino acids. The V end lost 1 base, the J end lost 3 bases, and 11 bases lay between the germline ends. Germline-derived CDR1 and CDR2 are SGDLS and YYNGEE. The DNA of the CDR3 is TGTGCCAGCAGCGTACAGGGGATGGGCTACAATGAGCAGTTCTTC. It yields the protein CASSVQGMGYNEQFF.

The CDR3 DNA sequence: TGTGCCAGCAGTCCACCAAAGACAGATACGCAGTATTTT. It yields the protein CASSPPKTDTQYF. The V call is TRBV7-9, the J call TRBJ2-3; no definite D call. CDR1 is SEHNR, CDR2 FQNEAQ, per germline (reference sequence). Between the trimmed V and J ends, which lost 6 bases and 3 bases, there was a span of 10 bases. This CDR3 is 13 amino acids long.